These 10 T cell receptor beta chains share one sample of origin, sequenced in a study of T-cell reconstitution after alpha-beta-depleted transplantation in children. Molecular barcoding with unique molecular identifiers was used for the TCRbeta library. TCRdb used MiXCR to reprocess the PCR reads, holding one entry per CDR3 protein. The table shows 600,000 or so distinct CDR3 sequences, with 23% occurring only once. The source was PBMCs, mostly from graft donor cells, collected 360 days after TCRalphabeta/CD19-depleted stem cell transplant. The receptors come from a boy in the first two years of life who had a stem cell transplant for acute myeloid leukemia, so the T cells may come from the graft donor.

This clonotype has just a few counts. The chain couples TRBV27 to TRBJ2-7, with TRBD1 as a possible D gene (6 bases). The CDR3 is 14 amino acids. From germline, CDR1 is MNHEY and CDR2 SMNVEV (reference sequence). V lost 3 bases to trimming and J lost 4 bases, with 13 bases between them. The CDR3: CASSFHRDSYEQYF. The CDR3 DNA sequence: TGTGCCAGCAGTTTCCACAGGGATTCATACGAGCAGTACTTC.

This clonotype was counted a few times. V usage is TRBV10-3 and J usage is TRBJ2-7; no reliable D call. CDR3 length equals 13 residues. The V and J ends lost 0 bases and 3 bases respectively, with 6 bases between them. The germline V gene encodes CDR1 ENHRY and CDR2 SYGVKD. The CDR3 loop reads CAISESIGYEQYV. The CDR3 DNA is TGTGCCATCAGTGAGTCGATCGGCTACGAGCAGTACGTC.

In its sample, this clonotype was seen many times. The chain recombines TRBV12-3 or TRBV12-4 with TRBJ1-5, with unresolved D. The CDR3 has 14 amino acids. Trimming removed 2 bases at V and 10 bases at J, with 15 bases between. CDR3 sequence (DNA): TGTGCCAGCAGTTTACACGGGGAACTTCCACCCCAGCATTTT. Its protein is CASSLHGELPPQHF.

V is TRBV6-2 or TRBV6-3 and J is TRBJ2-3; the match to TRBD2 covers 11 bases. Germline assignment: CDR1 MNHEY and CDR2 SVGEGT. The length of the CDR3 is 16 residues. The junction had 8 bases not matched to a gene; V was cut back by 6 bases and J by 3 bases. CDR3 sequence reads: CASSTRGLAETDTQYF. CDR3 nucleotide sequence: TGTGCCAGCAGCACGCGGGGACTAGCGGAAACAGATACGCAGTATTTT.

The genes are TRBV9 and TRBJ2-7, with D possibly TRBD2 on 6 matching bases. Germline V gene sequence: CDR1 SGDLS, CDR2 YYNGEE. This CDR3 spans 14 amino acids. Trimming cost V 1 base and J 0 bases, with 8 bases left between them. The CDR3 nucleotides read TGTGCCAGCAGCGTATCGGGGGTCTCCTACGAGCAGTACTTC. Residues: CASSVSGVSYEQYF.

The chain couples TRBV11-1 to TRBJ2-7; TRBD2 agrees at 12 bases. Looked up from germline, CDR1 is SGHAT and CDR2 is FQDESV (reference sequence). The CDR3 runs to 16 residues. V lost 3 bases and J lost 3; bases outside the gene matches: 6. As DNA, the CDR3 is TGTGCCAGCAGCTTGACTAGCGGGGGTTCAGGCTACGAGCAGTACGTC. Translated, it gives CASSLTSGGSGYEQYV.

This clonotype is classed as medium-sized. The chain uses TRBV21-1 and TRBJ1-6. TRBV21-1 is tagged as a pseudogene. This CDR3 comprises 14 residues. CDR3 bases: TGTGCCAGCAAATGGGCAGCCGCGGGTTCACCCCTCCACTTT. Protein: CASKWAAAGSPLHF.

Ten or more counts support this clonotype. DNA for the CDR3: TGTGCCAGCAGCTTGCGGTGGCGGGACACTGAAGCTTTCTTT. It codes for CASSLRWRDTEAFF. The rearrangement links TRBV11-2 to TRBJ1-1; no clear D. CDR3 size: 14 residues. The V and J ends lost 3 bases and 3 bases respectively, with 11 bases between them. The germline V gene has CDR1 SGHAT and CDR2 FQNNGV.

This rearrangement joins TRBV4-3 to TRBJ2-3; 7 bases are shared with TRBD1. Looked up from germline, CDR1 is LGHNA and CDR2 is YSLEER. Germline trimming cut 0 bases from V and 5 bases from J; bases unmatched to any gene: 8. The CDR3 loop spans 16 amino acids. CDR3 region: CASSQDRGQIKDTQYF. The DNA of the CDR3 is TGCGCCAGCAGCCAAGATAGGGGGCAGATCAAAGATACGCAGTATTTT.

This clonotype was seen only a few times. The CDR3 loop reads CASSLIQGSGEQYF. The CDR3 DNA follows: TGTGCCAGCAGCTTGATACAGGGATCGGGGGAGCAGTACTTC. The chain combines TRBV5-6 with TRBJ2-7; D is possibly TRBD1 (6 bases). CDR1 is SGHDT, CDR2 YYEEEE, per germline. This CDR3 is built from 14 residues. V lost 1 base and J 7 bases, leaving 15 bases between the germline ends.